Given below is one TCR beta chain in context. No antigen is known for it. Base qualities are not recorded, but no much larger clone differs from it by a single base. Receptor amplification or capture employed the immunoSEQ multiplex PCR assay. For the multiplex PCR, a mixture combining 60 forward primers for TCR Vbeta segments and 13 reverse primers for TCR Jbeta segments was used. The CDR3 region of rearranged TCR beta genes was amplified from genomic DNA with a multiplex PCR assay. On the Illumina HiSeq System, the amplified TCR beta libraries were sequenced as 87-base-pair reads. Turning to the authors' computational methods: A later analysis tallied about 77 million unique TCR beta chains across the approximately 670 repertoires, and about 12 million of those chains were shared by two or more donors. To remove PCR and sequencing errors, raw reads were error-corrected and collapsed into unique sequences using a nearest-neighbor algorithm that merged closely related sequences. Alignment of CDR3 sequences to IMGT reference sequences was used to assign V, D and J gene segments. For a sequence to be retained, a match of at least six nucleotides to both a V gene segment and a J gene segment was required. Rearrangements were called productive when the CDR3 lacked stop codons and stayed in frame with V and J; all others were non-productive. CDR3 was defined by IMGT convention, running from the second conserved V-encoded cysteine to the conserved J-encoded phenylalanine. In an earlier analysis of more than 550 of the donors, sequences lacking an unambiguous match to a single V gene segment were excluded. In an earlier analysis of several hundred of the donors, V segments were called functional above 56.7% productive rearrangements and were called segregating when the between-donor standard deviation exceeded 5%. A statistical classification framework was built for diagnosing cytomegalovirus status from the catalog of TCR beta chain sequences. In a later analysis, TCR nucleotide sequences were compared against IMGT/GENE-DB human TR gene sequences so that V and J genes could be assigned. Using the TCRdist pipeline, a later analysis assigned CDR3 sequences along with most-parsimonious VDJ recombination scenarios. In a later analysis, each TCR beta chain was defined by its CDR3 amino acid sequence together with its V-gene family, and reads lacking a unique V-gene family were excluded. In a later analysis, approximately 590 highly shared, low-generation-probability nucleotide sequences were removed to address suspected cross-contamination and a sequencing artifact. A later analysis calculated a clonal expansion index for each public chain from normalized within-repertoire ranks of inferred template counts. In a later analysis, generation probabilities were computed with a VDJ recombination model fitted to out-of-frame rearrangements, and the resulting probabilities were checked against IGoR. Hypergeometric tests were used in a later analysis to score TCR-TCR, TCR-HLA and TCR-CMV co-occurrence, with a repertoire-size bias correction applied to the TCR pairs. False discovery rates were estimated in a later analysis by permuting HLA or CMV assignments 20 times. A later analysis grouped co-occurring TCRs with DBSCAN, adding TCRdist sequence similarity when clustering within HLA-allele-positive subsets. Co-occurrence clustering excluded repertoires with fewer than 30,000 or more than 120,000 public chains, plus five with anomalous nucleotide sharing. Here the immuneACCESS table is served through TCRdb, limited to in-frame sequences with V and J called. Missing clones are a known gap in these copies; in checked studies unresolved V genes cover under half, and the rest lacks a known reason. V, J and clone size are those of that table, while D and trimming were read from the DNA. This sample lists 130,000 or so clones; over 65% were detected once. The top ten hold approximately 2% of the sample.

This record belongs to a study of cytomegalovirus exposure and HLA in healthy donors (dated by TCRdb to the late 2010s). Study-wide context: An earlier analysis of 587 of the donors reported approximately 280 Gb of sequence data and approximately 120 million unique TCR beta sequences obtained from roughly 180 million T cells. Rather than drawing on any new phenotypic data, the later analysis identified candidate immune exposures from TCR beta sequences and the way those sequences occurred across donors. A later analysis re-examined previously published TCR beta repertoires from 610 or so donors and added high-resolution HLA genotyping to investigate patterns of TCR occurrence. To predict cytomegalovirus infection status, the study brought together high-throughput TCR immunosequencing, statistical association of individual TCRs with disease status, and machine learning. Alongside the repertoire data, information on donor age, sex, ethnicity and CMV serostatus was compiled. In a later genetic analysis, genome-wide SNP genotypes for about 55% of the 666 donors were used, and that subset was treated as a discovery cohort. Of the roughly 390 genotyped donors, about 84% fell in the genetic ancestry cluster associated with self-reported Caucasian donors. Across under 500 genotyped donors of the cohort, an average of about 240,000 unique TCR beta nucleotide sequences per donor were sequenced, and roughly 20% of those sequences were non-productive. Both class I and class II loci were covered by HLA typing, at four-digit resolution. The T cell repertoires of 670 or so subjects were profiled by immunosequencing and related to cytomegalovirus serostatus. Every discovery cohort repertoire had been produced on one sequencing platform. The number of typed donors differed by locus: about 629-630 for A, B, C, DRB1 and DQB1; approximately 530 for DQA1; around 610 for DPA1; and 400 to 480 for DPB1. Because of strong linkage in the cohort, roughly five DR-DQ haplotypes were treated as single units for association and clustering. The study aimed to test whether signatures of past pathogen exposure could be identified by cataloging public T cell receptors. An early release that covered several hundred HLA-typed donors contained approximately 300 gigabases of sequencing data and tens of millions of unique TCR sequences. To decide whether each TCR beta V gene segment behaved as functional or pseudogenic, an earlier analysis of several hundred of the donors relied on high-throughput TCR beta sequencing. Along with the roughly 670-subject first cohort, a separate validation cohort of around 120 different subjects was used. Findings and caveats that apply to the study as a whole: When HLA alleles, especially DR and DQ, strongly co-occurred, TCR associations were difficult to assign to individual alleles. A later analysis found that TCR association rates varied across HLA loci, with DRB1 alleles showing the most associated TCRs and HLA-C alleles the fewest. A further reported finding was that TCR beta sequences accurately predicted the HLA-A and HLA-B alleles for most subjects in the first cohort. The study listed approximately 150 TCR beta chains as associated with cytomegalovirus. The authors suggested that the approach could potentially be generalized to other disease states and immunological phenotypes. In a later analysis, most CMV-associated TCR beta chains were found to appear HLA-restricted, with HLA associations seemingly driven largely by CMV exposure. Broadly in line with IMGT annotations, most TCR beta V segments showed up in productive rearrangements about 90% or about 30% of the time in an earlier analysis of 450 to 750 of the donors. A later analysis reported that several top co-occurrence clusters appeared linked to parvovirus B19, influenza, CMV and Epstein-Barr virus. A group of highly shared sequence variants was considered likely to be a technical artifact of the sequencing pipeline. Some IMGT-functional V segments, including TRBV6-2 and TRBV6-3, could not be told apart with the 87-base-pair reads, so those segments were excluded. In both the original and validation cohorts, the classifier was reported to diagnose cytomegalovirus status with high specificity and sensitivity. Only TCR beta chains were sequenced in this cohort, and the absence of alpha or paired-chain data limited detectable features. A later analysis found that HLA-associated TCR beta chains were more clonally expanded and had lower generation probabilities than equally common non-associated chains. At a false discovery rate of 0.05, a later analysis linked around 15,000 TCR beta sequences to specific HLA alleles. Across donors, most TCR sequences were observed very rarely, whereas some public TCRs were present in many individuals. Because HLA typing was unavailable for some donors at each locus, only the typed subset was used in association tests. Presence/absence analyses assumed roughly uniform sequencing depth across donors, an assumption that may not hold. A few of the identified cytomegalovirus-associated TCR beta chains were confirmed in vitro to be specific for cytomegalovirus antigens. The earlier analysis of approximately 560 of the donors excluded roughly 17 rarely observed V segments, including chromosome 9 orphons, because counts were too low. V-gene and J-gene trimming of TCR beta chains was associated with a missense DCLRE1C variant in a later genetic analysis, and the association was replicated in an independent cohort. Immune exposure information for the cohort was limited to CMV serostatus. Correlated functional status among segregating V segments might reflect linkage disequilibrium, but an unknown experimental factor could not be ruled out. A later genetic analysis reported fewer N-insertions in productive TCRs among donors in an Asian-associated ancestry cluster than the roughly 700-donor mean.

According to the germline V gene, CDR1 reads LGHNA and CDR2 reads YNFKEQ. Including the terminal cysteine and phenylalanine, the CDR3 comprises 16 residues. Only the CDR3 part of the read is kept: 48 bases, read in frame from the first base. V is clipped by 1 base and J by 6 bases, and the sequence between their germline boundaries is 19 bases long. The cohort was made up of roughly 670 healthy bone marrow donors. At the time of sampling, all cohort members were nominally healthy, though unrecorded immune exposures were likely present. The donor was CMV seropositive and was included in the group of about 290 seropositive cohort members. A peripheral blood sample was provided by each donor, and peripheral blood mononuclear cells were used for TCR beta sequencing. The Qiagen DNeasy Blood Extraction Kit was used to extract genomic DNA from the blood cell samples.

This sequence originates from a female donor in good health and CMV-seropositive. The sequence links TRBV4-2 to TRBJ2-7; TRBD2 is a weak D gene call, 6 bases matching. Source material: PBMCs. For the CDR3, the sequence is CASSQVTALASTEQYF. Read as DNA, the sequence is TGTGCCAGCAGCCAAGTGACGGCACTAGCTTCTACCGAGCAGTACTTC.